The sequence of this TCR beta chain was determined in a study of chemoradiotherapy in HPV16-positive cancers. Study findings and constraints: Candidate HPV-specific clones and E7-related TCR motifs grew in tumor during treatment. HPV-responsive T-cell expansion during chemoradiotherapy was linked to improved recurrence-free survival in HPV16-positive patients.

With respect to this clone: Its antigen is not known.

Repeated repertoire sampling spanned the course of chemoradiotherapy. Using immunoSEQ multiplex PCR, the repertoire was profiled, and TCRdb retains in-frame clones only, with some absent. The repertoire consists of roughly 1,500 clones, with 82% occurring once and the leading ten covering roughly 6.4%. The source of this sequence is a human donor with HPV-associated anogenital cancer. The sequenced sample was tumor tissue, obtained from a patient who underwent chemoradiotherapy.

CDR3 DNA: TGTGCCAGCAGCTTGGGCGAAGGGTCTAGCAATCAGCCCCAGCATTTT. As protein: CASSLGEGSSNQPQHF. The chain links TRBV7-9 to TRBJ1-5; D is undetermined. Germline V gene data show CDR1 as SEHNR and CDR2 as FQNEAQ (reference sequence). V was pared by 3 bases and J by 0 bases, with 12 bases between. The CDR3 consists of 16 residues.